The text below deals with one T cell receptor (beta chain). Per the authors' pipeline: Estimates of nucleated cell counts were drawn from the amplification of reference gene primers. Data came from immunoSEQ multiplex PCR; TCRdb stores just in-frame clones and leaves some out. D and trimming come from the DNA, and the V and J calls and clone size come from that table. Of some 350,000 clones listed, around 83% are singletons. This specimen comes from a study of blood T cell repertoires in COVID-19. The CDR3 loop spans 14 amino acids. Trimming pared 3 bases from V and 5 bases from J, leaving 11 bases between. Germline assignment: CDR1 MRHNA and CDR2 SNTAGT.

The sequenced material came from peripheral blood. The V call is TRBV6-4, the J call TRBJ2-1; D is undetermined. The receptor comes from a man aged 25-40 years with active or convalescent COVID-19. For the CDR3, the DNA is TGTGCCAGCAGTGAAGAATTGGCCAACAATGAGCAGTTCTTC. As protein: CASSEELANNEQFF.